The T cell receptor (beta chain) under discussion was sequenced for a study of cytomegalovirus exposure and HLA in healthy donors. PCR was performed using 60 Vbeta and 13 Jbeta primers. Here immunoSEQ multiplex PCR was the method, and the copy in TCRdb shows in-frame clones only, minus some. The sample lists approximately 85,000 clones, about 80% occurring once. What was sequenced was PBMCs. This TCR came from a man aged 25-40 years in good health and CMV-seronegative.

The CDR3 DNA sequence: TGTGCCAGCAGCGTAGTGGCAGGGGCCCTCCAAGAGACCCAGTACTTC. This sequence encodes CASSVVAGALQETQYF. V gene TRBV9 combines with J gene TRBJ2-5; D might be TRBD1 (6 bases). This CDR3 is 16 amino acids long. Germline CDR1 is SGDLS and CDR2 is YYNGEE. The germline V and J ends were trimmed by 0 bases and 1 base, with 13 bases remaining between them.